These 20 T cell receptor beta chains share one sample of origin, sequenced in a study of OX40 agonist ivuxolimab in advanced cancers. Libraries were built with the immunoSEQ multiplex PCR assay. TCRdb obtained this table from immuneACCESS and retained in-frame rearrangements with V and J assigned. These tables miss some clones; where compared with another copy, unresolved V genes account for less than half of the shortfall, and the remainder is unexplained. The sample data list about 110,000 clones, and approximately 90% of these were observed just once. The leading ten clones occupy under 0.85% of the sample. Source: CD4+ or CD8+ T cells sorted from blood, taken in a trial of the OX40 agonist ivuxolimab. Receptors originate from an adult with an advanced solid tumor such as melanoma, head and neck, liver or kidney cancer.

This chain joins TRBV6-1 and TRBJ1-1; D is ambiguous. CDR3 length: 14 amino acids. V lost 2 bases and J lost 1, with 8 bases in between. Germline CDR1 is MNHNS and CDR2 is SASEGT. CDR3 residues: CASSERRENTEAFF. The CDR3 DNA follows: TGTGCCAGCAGTGAAAGAAGGGAGAACACTGAAGCTTTCTTT.

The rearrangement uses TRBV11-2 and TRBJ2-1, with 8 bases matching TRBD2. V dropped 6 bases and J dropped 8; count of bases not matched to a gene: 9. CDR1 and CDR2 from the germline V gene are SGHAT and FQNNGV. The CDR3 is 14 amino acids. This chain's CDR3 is CASSRSGRGHEQFF. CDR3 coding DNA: TGTGCCAGCAGTAGAAGCGGGAGAGGTCATGAGCAGTTCTTC.

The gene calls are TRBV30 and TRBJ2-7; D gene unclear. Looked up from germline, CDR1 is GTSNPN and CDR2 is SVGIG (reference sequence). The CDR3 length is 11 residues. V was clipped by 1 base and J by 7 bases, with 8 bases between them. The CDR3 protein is CAWSGGLEQYF. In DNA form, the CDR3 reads TGTGCCTGGAGTGGCGGTTTGGAGCAGTACTTC.

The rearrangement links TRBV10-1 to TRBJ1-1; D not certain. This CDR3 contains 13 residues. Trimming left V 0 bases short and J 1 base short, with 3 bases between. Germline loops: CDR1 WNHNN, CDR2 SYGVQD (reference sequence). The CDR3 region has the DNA TGCGCCAGCAGTGAGTCCAGGAACACTGAAGCTTTCTTT. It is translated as CASSESRNTEAFF.

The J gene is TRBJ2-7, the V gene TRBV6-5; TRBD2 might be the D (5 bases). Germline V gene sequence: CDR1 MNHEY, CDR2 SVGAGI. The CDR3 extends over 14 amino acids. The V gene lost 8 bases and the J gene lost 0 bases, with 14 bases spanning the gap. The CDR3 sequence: CASSNGESSYEQYF. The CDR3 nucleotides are TGTGCCAGCTCGAACGGGGAGAGCTCCTACGAGCAGTACTTC.

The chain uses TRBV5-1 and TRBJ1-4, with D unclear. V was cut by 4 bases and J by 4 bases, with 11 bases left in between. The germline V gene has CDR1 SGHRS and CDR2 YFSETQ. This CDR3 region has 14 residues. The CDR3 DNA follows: TGCGCCAGCAGCCTTCGGCCAGATAATGAAAAACTGTTTTTT. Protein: CASSLRPDNEKLFF.

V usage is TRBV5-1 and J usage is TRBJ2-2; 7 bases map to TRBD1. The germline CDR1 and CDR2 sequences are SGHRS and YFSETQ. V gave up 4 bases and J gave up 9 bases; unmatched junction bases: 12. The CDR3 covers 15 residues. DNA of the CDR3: TGCGCCAGCAGCCCGGGACAGAGCCCTACCCGGGAGCTGTTTTTT. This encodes CASSPGQSPTRELFF.

This CDR3 reads CASSSTGPSTYEQYF. CDR3 DNA: TGTGCCAGCAGTTCGACAGGGCCCTCTACCTACGAGCAGTACTTC. V usage is TRBV6-6 and J usage is TRBJ2-7; 7 bases match TRBD1. The V segment lost 4 bases and the J segment 2 bases; nucleotides outside the gene matches: 8. The CDR3 has 15 residues. Germline assignment: CDR1 MNHNY and CDR2 SVGAGI (reference sequence).

CDR3 loop: CASSYRPVRVGGELFF. The CDR3 region has the DNA TGTGCCAGCAGTTACCGCCCCGTCAGGGTCGGCGGGGAGCTGTTTTTT. The chain uses TRBV6-5 and TRBJ2-2, with D perhaps TRBD1 (5 bases). The V gene's germline CDR1 is MNHEY and CDR2 SVGAGI. The CDR3 contains 16 residues. Trimming removed 2 bases from V and 7 bases from J, with 17 bases in between.

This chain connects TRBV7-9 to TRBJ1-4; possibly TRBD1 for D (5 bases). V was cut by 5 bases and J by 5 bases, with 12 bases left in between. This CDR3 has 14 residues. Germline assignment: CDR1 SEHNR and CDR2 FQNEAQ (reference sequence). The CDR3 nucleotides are TGTGCCAGCAGCCGAGGTGGGGGGAATGAAAAACTGTTTTTT. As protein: CASSRGGGNEKLFF.

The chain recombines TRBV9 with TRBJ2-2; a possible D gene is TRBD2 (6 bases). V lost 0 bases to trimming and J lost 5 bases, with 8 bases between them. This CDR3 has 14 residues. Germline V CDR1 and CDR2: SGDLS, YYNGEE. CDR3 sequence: CASSVDGGTGELFF. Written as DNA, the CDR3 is TGTGCCAGCAGCGTAGATGGAGGGACCGGGGAGCTGTTTTTT.

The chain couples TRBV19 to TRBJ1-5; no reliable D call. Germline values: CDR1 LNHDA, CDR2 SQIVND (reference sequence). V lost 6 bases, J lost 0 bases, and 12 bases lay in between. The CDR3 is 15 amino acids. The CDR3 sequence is CASRIRPISNQPQHF. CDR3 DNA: TGTGCCAGTAGGATCCGACCGATTAGCAATCAGCCCCAGCATTTT.

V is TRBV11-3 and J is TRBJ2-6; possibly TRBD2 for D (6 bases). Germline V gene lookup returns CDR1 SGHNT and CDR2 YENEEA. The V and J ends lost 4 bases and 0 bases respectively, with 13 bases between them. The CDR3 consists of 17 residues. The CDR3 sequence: CASSWLGGGSGANVLTF. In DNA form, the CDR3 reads TGTGCCAGCAGCTGGCTGGGGGGTGGCTCTGGGGCCAACGTCCTGACTTTC.

As DNA, the CDR3 is TGTGCCAGCAGCTCCCGGGACACCGGGAAGCAGTTCTTC. Translated, it gives CASSSRDTGKQFF. The V and J genes are TRBV7-3 and TRBJ2-1, with a weak D call TRBD1 (6 bases). V shed 4 bases and J shed 11 bases, with 15 bases lying between them. There are 13 residues in the CDR3. The germline V gene has CDR1 SGHTA and CDR2 FQGTGA.

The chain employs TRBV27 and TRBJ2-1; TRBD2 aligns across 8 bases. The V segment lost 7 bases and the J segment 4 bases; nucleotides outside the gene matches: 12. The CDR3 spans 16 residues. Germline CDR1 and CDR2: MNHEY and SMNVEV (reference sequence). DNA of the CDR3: TGTGCCAGCAAGGGAACTAGCGGAGGGGGGTACAATGAGCAGTTCTTC. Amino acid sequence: CASKGTSGGGYNEQFF.

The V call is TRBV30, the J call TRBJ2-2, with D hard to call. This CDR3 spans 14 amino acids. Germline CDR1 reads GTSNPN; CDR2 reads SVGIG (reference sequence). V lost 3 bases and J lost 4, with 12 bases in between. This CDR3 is CAWSQQTSTGELFF. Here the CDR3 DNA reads TGTGCCTGGAGCCAACAGACTTCCACCGGGGAGCTGTTTTTT.

The CDR3 loop is CASSPVWTGGRRGNEQFF. The CDR3 DNA sequence: TGTGCCAGCTCACCAGTGTGGACAGGGGGCCGTCGAGGCAATGAGCAGTTCTTC. This chain connects TRBV18 to TRBJ2-1; 11 positions agree with TRBD1. Germline V lookup: CDR1 KGHSH, CDR2 LQKENI. V lost 2 bases to trimming and J lost 6 bases; unmatched junction nucleotides: 12. This CDR3 comprises 18 residues.

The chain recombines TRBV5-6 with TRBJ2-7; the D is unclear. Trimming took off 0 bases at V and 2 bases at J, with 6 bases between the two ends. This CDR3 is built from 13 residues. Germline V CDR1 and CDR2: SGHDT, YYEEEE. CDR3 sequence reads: CASSLVQPYEQYF. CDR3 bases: TGTGCCAGCAGCTTGGTACAGCCCTACGAGCAGTACTTC.

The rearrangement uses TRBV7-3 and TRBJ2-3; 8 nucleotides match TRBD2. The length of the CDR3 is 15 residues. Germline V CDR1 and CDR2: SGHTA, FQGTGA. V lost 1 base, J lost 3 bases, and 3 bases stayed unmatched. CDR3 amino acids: CASSLSPGGTDTQYF. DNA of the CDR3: TGTGCCAGCAGCTTAAGCCCGGGGGGGACAGATACGCAGTATTTT.

CDR3 sequence reads: CASRLAGYTEAFF. The CDR3 DNA sequence: TGTGCCAGCAGACTTGCGGGGTACACTGAAGCTTTCTTT. The chain couples TRBV14 to TRBJ1-1; D call uncertain. The V end lost 6 bases, the J end lost 3 bases, and 11 bases lay between the germline ends. Germline CDR1 reads SGHDN; CDR2 reads FVKESK. This CDR3 spans 13 amino acids.